The next 29 T cell receptor beta chains were all read from a single sample in a study of T cell repertoires in cytomegalovirus infection. No antigens are known for them. TCRdb redid the calling of the reads with MiXCR, one entry per CDR3 protein. The sample has roughly 120,000 distinct CDR3 sequences; over 9% are singletons. The sample comprised PBMCs, sequenced either directly or after in vitro stimulation (not recorded which). Source of these receptors: a human donor in good health (CMV status not recorded). Some clones in this sample may be carry-over from other donors' samples.

The chain employs TRBV2 and TRBJ1-5, with 8 bases fitting TRBD1. Germline V gene data show CDR1 as SNHLY and CDR2 as FYNNEI. The CDR3 is 16 residues long. J lost 2 bases, V lost 3 bases, and 6 bases had no gene match. As DNA, the CDR3 is TGTGCCAGCAGTGACAGGACAGGGAAGCGCAATCAGCCCCAGCATTTT. Translated, it gives CASSDRTGKRNQPQHF.

The gene calls are TRBV6-8 and TRBJ1-1; no clear D. Germline values: CDR1 MNHGY, CDR2 SAAAGT. Between the trimmed V and J ends, which lost 5 bases and 1 base, there was a span of 11 bases. The CDR3 totals 14 residues. CDR3 nucleotides: TGTGCCAGCAGTCGCCTCGCTGGGAACACTGAAGCTTTCTTT. Encoded protein: CASSRLAGNTEAFF.

This chain connects TRBV7-2 to TRBJ2-2, with D uncertain. CDR3 length: 14 residues. Germline V gene lookup returns CDR1 SGHTA and CDR2 FQGNSA. V lost 3 bases to trimming and J lost 6 bases, with 11 bases between them. The CDR3 loop is CASSLRPLAGELFF. CDR3 DNA: TGTGCCAGCAGCTTGAGACCTCTCGCCGGGGAGCTGTTTTTT.

This clonotype was recorded many times. This chain joins TRBV7-2 and TRBJ2-5; 11 nucleotides match TRBD1. The germline V gene has CDR1 SGHTA and CDR2 FQGNSA. The CDR3 consists of 15 residues. V shed 1 base, J shed 9 bases, and the junction held 7 bases outside the gene matches. The CDR3 reads CASSLVGQGAEAQYF. In DNA, the CDR3 is TGTGCCAGCAGCTTAGTAGGACAGGGGGCTGAGGCCCAGTACTTC.

This clonotype was observed at least ten times. This rearrangement joins TRBV7-6 to TRBJ2-1; TRBD1 matches 9 bases. V lost 2 bases, J lost 4 bases, and 6 bases stayed unmatched. The germline V gene has CDR1 SGHVS and CDR2 FNYEAQ. This CDR3 is 16 amino acids long. The DNA of the CDR3 is TGTGCCAGCAGCTTAAGCTCGGGACAGGGATACAATGAGCAGTTCTTC. It encodes CASSLSSGQGYNEQFF.

This clonotype was recorded a few times. This chain uses TRBV6-2 or TRBV6-3 with TRBJ2-4; possibly TRBD2 for D (6 bases). Trimming pared 6 bases from V and 0 bases from J, leaving 9 bases between. The germline gives CDR1 MNHEY, CDR2 SVGEGT. This CDR3 region has 14 residues. The CDR3 DNA sequence: TGTGCCAGCAGGACGGGACTAGCCAAAAACATTCAGTACTTC. Protein product: CASRTGLAKNIQYF.

The chain recombines TRBV30 with TRBJ2-7; TRBD2 matches 7 bases. With V trimmed by 1 base and J by 3 bases, 6 bases remained unmatched. The length of the CDR3 is 14 residues. Germline CDR1 and CDR2: GTSNPN and SVGIG (reference sequence). CDR3 residues: CAWSGEGERYEQYF. CDR3 in DNA: TGTGCCTGGAGTGGGGAGGGAGAGCGCTACGAGCAGTACTTC.

Note on this clonotype: Since no conserved phenylalanine or tryptophan closes the CDR3, a read error is the likely cause. This chain connects TRBV24-1 to TRBJ2-3, with 8 nucleotides matching TRBD2. This CDR3 has 14 amino acids. Germline CDR1 and CDR2: KGHDR and SFDVKD. V lost 5 bases to trimming and J lost 6 bases; unmatched junction nucleotides: 6. CDR3 sequence reads: CATSATGGPDTQYL. In DNA, the CDR3 is TGTGCCACCAGTGCGACGGGAGGGCCTGATACGCAGTATCTT.

This chain joins TRBV6-5 and TRBJ2-5, with TRBD2 matching over 8 bases. This CDR3 comprises 16 residues. Germline V lookup: CDR1 MNHEY, CDR2 SVGAGI. V lost 2 bases, J lost 2 bases, and 7 bases stayed unmatched. The CDR3 nucleotides are TGTGCCAGCAGTTACGGGTTAGCGGGACTACAAGAGACCCAGTACTTC. As protein: CASSYGLAGLQETQYF.

This clonotype showed up just a few times. The genes are TRBV6-2 or TRBV6-3 and TRBJ2-1; possibly TRBD1 or TRBD2 for D (5 bases each). Germline lookup yields CDR1 MNHEY and CDR2 SVGEGT. The CDR3 is made up of 14 amino acids. Trimming removed 5 bases at V and 5 bases at J, with 13 bases between. CDR3 loop: CASSVLGGNNEQFF. CDR3 nucleotides: TGTGCCAGCAGTGTCCTTGGGGGAAACAATGAGCAGTTCTTC.

J is TRBJ1-4 and V is TRBV20-1; D is undetermined. Trimming took off 6 bases at V and 4 bases at J, with 9 bases between the two ends. The CDR3 totals 12 residues. Germline values: CDR1 DFQATT, CDR2 SNEGSKA (reference sequence). The CDR3 sequence is CSAPTGNEKLFF. CDR3 in DNA: TGCAGTGCCCCGACGGGTAATGAAAAACTGTTTTTT.

A word on this clonotype: Lacking the conserved final phenylalanine or tryptophan, this CDR3 likely reflects a read error. The rearrangement joins TRBV7-8 to TRBJ1-1, with D unresolved. Germline loops: CDR1 SGHVS, CDR2 FQNEAQ. The CDR3 contains 15 residues. The germline V and J ends were trimmed by 6 bases and 0 bases, with 14 bases remaining between them. CDR3 protein: CASSPLSQVNTEAFS. As DNA, the CDR3 is TGTGCCAGCAGTCCCTTAAGTCAGGTGAACACTGAAGCTTTCTCT.

This clonotype was recorded a few times. The chain links TRBV7-6 to TRBJ1-3; TRBD1 is a possible D gene (5 bases). CDR3 size: 13 residues. The V gene lost 8 bases and the J gene lost 3 bases, with 11 bases spanning the gap. CDR1 SGHVS and CDR2 FNYEAQ come from the germline V gene. Written as DNA, the CDR3 is TGTGCCAGCCGGCTTGGGGGTGGAAACACCATATATTTT. The encoded protein is CASRLGGGNTIYF.

In its sample, this clonotype was seen many times. The J gene is TRBJ2-3, the V gene TRBV7-2; 8 nucleotides line up with TRBD2. The germline gives CDR1 SGHTA, CDR2 FQGNSA. Trimming at V came to 5 bases and at J to 4 bases, leaving 11 bases not matched to a gene. The CDR3 length is 16 residues. CDR3 sequence: CASSLTGGVPADTQYF. The CDR3 DNA is TGTGCCAGCAGCCTCACCGGGGGGGTACCCGCAGATACGCAGTATTTT.

Ten or more counts support this clonotype. The chain couples TRBV7-2 to TRBJ2-1; D gene ambiguous. CDR1 is SGHTA, CDR2 FQGNSA, per germline. The V end was cut by 0 bases, the J end by 10 bases, with 7 bases between. This CDR3 has 12 amino acids. CDR3 amino acids: CASSLALPEQFF. DNA of the CDR3: TGTGCCAGCAGCTTAGCTCTACCCGAGCAGTTCTTC.

In its sample, this clonotype was seen many times. The gene calls are TRBV3-1 and TRBJ2-3; D is unresolved. The CDR3 covers 16 residues. Germline V gives CDR1 LGHDT, CDR2 YNNKEL (reference sequence). The V end was cut by 4 bases, the J end by 2 bases, with 16 bases between. The CDR3, as DNA: TGTGCCAGCAGCCCCCGTTTGGCGGCCCCCACAGATACGCAGTATTTT. Protein: CASSPRLAAPTDTQYF.

This chain joins TRBV18 and TRBJ2-7; no clear D. The V end was cut by 5 bases, the J end by 3 bases, with 8 bases between. This CDR3 has 12 residues. Germline V gene lookup returns CDR1 KGHSH and CDR2 LQKENI. CDR3 sequence: CASSEDLYEQYV. CDR3 DNA sequence: TGTGCCAGCTCAGAAGATCTCTACGAGCAGTACGTC.

This clonotype has at least ten counts. The J gene is TRBJ2-5, the V gene TRBV11-3, with TRBD2 identical over 11 bases. The CDR3 loop spans 16 amino acids. Germline lookup yields CDR1 SGHNT and CDR2 YENEEA. The ends lost 4 bases at V and 0 bases at J; junction bases unmatched: 4. The chain's CDR3 is CASSSGTSGNQETQYF. CDR3 coding DNA: TGTGCCAGCAGCTCCGGGACTAGCGGCAACCAAGAGACCCAGTACTTC.

This clonotype was seen a handful of times. The V gene is TRBV19, the J gene TRBJ1-5; no reliable D call. The CDR3 contains 13 residues. Looked up from germline, CDR1 is LNHDA and CDR2 is SQIVND (reference sequence). V lost 8 bases and J lost 0, with 8 bases in between. DNA of the CDR3: TGTGCCAGTGTAGGCCATAGCAATCAGCCCCAGCATTTT. Its protein product is CASVGHSNQPQHF.

This clonotype occurred a few times. The J gene is TRBJ2-3, the V gene TRBV4-1; D is perhaps TRBD2 (6 bases). The CDR3 is 18 residues long. Germline CDR1 and CDR2: MGHRA and YSYEKL. The V end lost 0 bases, the J end lost 3 bases, and 19 bases lay between the germline ends. Here the CDR3 DNA reads TGCGCCAGCAGCCAAGATCTCCGCAGGACGGGAGCTACAGATACGCAGTATTTT. Protein: CASSQDLRRTGATDTQYF.

The rearrangement uses TRBV19 and TRBJ1-1; D is ambiguous. In germline, CDR1 is LNHDA, CDR2 SQIVND (reference sequence). V shed 2 bases and J shed 5 bases, with 18 bases lying between them. CDR3 length: 16 amino acids. CDR3 nucleotides: TGTGCCAGTAGTATACAAGAGGGTACCAGGAGGACTGAAGCTTTCTTT. Amino acids: CASSIQEGTRRTEAFF.

This clonotype was detected many times. The V call is TRBV12-3 or TRBV12-4, the J call TRBJ2-7, with D unresolved. Trimming removed 5 bases at V and 6 bases at J, with 11 bases between. The CDR3 totals 12 residues. The CDR3 loop is CASSPSHLEQYF. CDR3 nucleotide sequence: TGTGCCAGCAGTCCCTCTCACCTCGAGCAGTACTTC.

This clonotype showed up many times. Germline is not matched at one junction end, which may reflect a read error. The J gene is TRBJ1-4, the V gene TRBV27, with D possibly TRBD1 on 6 matching bases. The CDR3 is 15 amino acids. Looked up from germline, CDR1 is MNHEY and CDR2 is SMNVEV (reference sequence). The CDR3 bases are TGTGCCAGCAGTGTATCGGGACACCTCACGGGGAAACTGTTTTTT. This gives the protein CASSVSGHLTGKLFF.

V gene TRBV28 combines with J gene TRBJ1-3; D not resolved. The germline V gene encodes CDR1 MDHEN and CDR2 SYDVKM. Trimming pared 5 bases from V and 0 bases from J, leaving 5 bases between. The CDR3 has 13 residues. CDR3 DNA: TGTGCCAGCAGTGAGGCCTCTGGAAACACCATATATTTT. It translates to CASSEASGNTIYF. Filled out from reference TRBV28 and TRBJ1-3, the complete variable domain reads DVKVTQSSRYLVKRTGEKVFLECVQDMDHENMFWYRQDPGLGLRLIYFSYDVKMKEKGDIPEGYSVSREKKERFSLILESASTNQTSMYLCASSEASGNTIYFGEGSWLTVV.

This clonotype came up many times. The chain links TRBV4-1 to TRBJ1-2; the D gene is possibly TRBD1 (5 bases). Trimming took off 0 bases at V and 5 bases at J, with 19 bases between the two ends. Germline V gene data show CDR1 as MGHRA and CDR2 as YSYEKL. This CDR3 spans 17 amino acids. The CDR3 loop reads CASSQDSGQVGPYGYTF. The CDR3 DNA is TGCGCCAGCAGCCAAGATTCGGGGCAGGTGGGACCATATGGCTACACCTTC.

This clonotype was seen a handful of times. The rearrangement links TRBV12-3 or TRBV12-4 to TRBJ2-5; possibly TRBD1 for D (6 bases). The CDR3 sequence is 14 residues long. The ends were cut back, 5 bases at V and 5 bases at J, with 15 bases in the middle. CDR3 residues: CASSPQSGQETQYF. In nucleotides, the CDR3 is TGTGCCAGCAGTCCCCAGTCTGGACAGGAGACCCAGTACTTC.

The rearrangement links TRBV5-6 to TRBJ2-1, with D tentatively TRBD2 (5 bases). The V gene lost 2 bases and the J gene lost 7 bases, with 16 bases spanning the gap. The CDR3 loop spans 15 amino acids. CDR1 and CDR2 (germline): SGHDT, YYEEEE. The CDR3 region is CASSLEGSRKNEQFF. CDR3 DNA sequence: TGTGCCAGCAGCTTAGAAGGGAGTCGGAAAAATGAGCAGTTCTTC.

V is TRBV28 and J is TRBJ1-2; 9 bases agree with TRBD1. CDR1 and CDR2 (germline): MDHEN, SYDVKM. The CDR3 is made up of 11 amino acids. In DNA form, the CDR3 reads TGTGAGACAGGGGGGATCGATGGCTACACCTTC. It codes for CETGGIDGYTF.

The chain joins TRBV14 to TRBJ1-6; no clear D. The CDR3 runs to 14 residues. Germline V CDR1 and CDR2: SGHDN, FVKESK. Trimming pared 0 bases from V and 7 bases from J, leaving 7 bases between. CDR3 nucleotides: TGTGCCAGCAGCCAAGATATGGACAATTCACCCCTCCACTTT. Translated, it gives CASSQDMDNSPLHF.